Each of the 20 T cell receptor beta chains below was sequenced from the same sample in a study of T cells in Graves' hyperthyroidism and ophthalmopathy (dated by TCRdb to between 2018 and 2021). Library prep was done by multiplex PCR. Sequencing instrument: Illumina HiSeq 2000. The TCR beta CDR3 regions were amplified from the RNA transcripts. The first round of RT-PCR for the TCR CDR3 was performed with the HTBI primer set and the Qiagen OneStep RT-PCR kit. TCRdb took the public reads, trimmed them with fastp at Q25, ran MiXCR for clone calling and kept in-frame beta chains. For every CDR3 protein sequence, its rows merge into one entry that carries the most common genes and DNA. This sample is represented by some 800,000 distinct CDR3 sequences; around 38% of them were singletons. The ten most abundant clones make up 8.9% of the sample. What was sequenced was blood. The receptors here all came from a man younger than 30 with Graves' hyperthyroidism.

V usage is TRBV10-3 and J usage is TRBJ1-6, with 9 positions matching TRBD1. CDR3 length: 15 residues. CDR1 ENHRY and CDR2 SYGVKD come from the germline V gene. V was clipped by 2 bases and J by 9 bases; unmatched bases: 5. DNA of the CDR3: TGTGCCATCAGTGAGCAGACAGGGGGTGGTTCACCCCTCCACTTT. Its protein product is CAISEQTGGGSPLHF.

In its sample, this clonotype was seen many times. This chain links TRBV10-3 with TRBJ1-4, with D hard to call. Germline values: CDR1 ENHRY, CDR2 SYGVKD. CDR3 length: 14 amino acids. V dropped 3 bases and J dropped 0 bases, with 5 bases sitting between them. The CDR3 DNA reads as TGTGCCATCAGTGATTCAGCAACTAATGAAAAACTGTTTTTT. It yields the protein CAISDSATNEKLFF.

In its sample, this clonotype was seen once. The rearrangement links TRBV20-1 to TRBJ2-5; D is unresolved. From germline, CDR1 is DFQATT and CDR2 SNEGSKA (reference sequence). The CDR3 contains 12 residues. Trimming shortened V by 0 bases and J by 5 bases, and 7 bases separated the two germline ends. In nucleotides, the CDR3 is TGCAGTGCTAGAGATCGTTTGGAGACCCAGTACTTC. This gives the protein CSARDRLETQYF.

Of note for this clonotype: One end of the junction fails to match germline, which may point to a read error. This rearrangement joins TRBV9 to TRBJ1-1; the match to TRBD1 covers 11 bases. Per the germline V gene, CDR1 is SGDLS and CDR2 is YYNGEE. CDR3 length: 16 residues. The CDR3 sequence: CASSPRDRGIMTEAFF. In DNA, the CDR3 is TGCGCCAGCAGCCCCCGGGACAGGGGGATAATGACTGAAGCTTTCTTT.

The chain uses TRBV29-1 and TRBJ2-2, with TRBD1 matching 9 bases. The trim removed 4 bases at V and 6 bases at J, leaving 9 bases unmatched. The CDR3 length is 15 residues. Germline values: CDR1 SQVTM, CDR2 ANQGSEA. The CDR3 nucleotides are TGCAGCGTTGGACAGGGACAGGGCAAGGCCGGGGAGCTGTTTTTT. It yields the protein CSVGQGQGKAGELFF.

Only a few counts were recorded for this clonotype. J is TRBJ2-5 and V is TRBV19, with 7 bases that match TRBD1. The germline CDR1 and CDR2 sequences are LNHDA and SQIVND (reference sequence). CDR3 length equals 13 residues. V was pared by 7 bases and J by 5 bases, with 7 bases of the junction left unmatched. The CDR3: CASNRGPRETQYF. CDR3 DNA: TGTGCCAGTAACAGGGGCCCTAGGGAGACCCAGTACTTC.

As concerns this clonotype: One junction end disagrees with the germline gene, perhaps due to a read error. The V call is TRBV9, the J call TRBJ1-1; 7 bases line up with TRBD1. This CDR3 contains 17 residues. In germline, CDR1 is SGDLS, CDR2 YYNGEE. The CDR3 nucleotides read TGCGCCAGCAGCCCCCAAGGGACGACAGGGCACAACACTGAAGCTTTCTTT. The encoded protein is CASSPQGTTGHNTEAFF.

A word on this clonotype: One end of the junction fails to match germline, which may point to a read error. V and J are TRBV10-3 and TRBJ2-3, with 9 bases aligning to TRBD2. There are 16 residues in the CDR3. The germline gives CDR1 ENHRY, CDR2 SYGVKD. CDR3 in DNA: TGTGCCAGCAGTCGTAGCGGGAGCGGGGGAGGAGATACGCAGTATTTT. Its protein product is CASSRSGSGGGDTQYF.

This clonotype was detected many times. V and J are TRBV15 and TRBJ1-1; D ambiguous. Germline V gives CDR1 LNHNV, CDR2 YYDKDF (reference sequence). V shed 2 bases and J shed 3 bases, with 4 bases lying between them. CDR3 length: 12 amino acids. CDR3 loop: CATSRLDTEAFF. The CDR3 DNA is TGTGCCACCAGCAGACTGGACACTGAAGCTTTCTTT.

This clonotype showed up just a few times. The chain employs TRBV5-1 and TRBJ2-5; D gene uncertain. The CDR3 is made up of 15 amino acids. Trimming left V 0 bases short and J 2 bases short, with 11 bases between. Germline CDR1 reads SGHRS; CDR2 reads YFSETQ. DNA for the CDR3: TGCGCCAGCAGCTTGGTTGGCTACGGACAAGAGACCCAGTACTTC. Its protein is CASSLVGYGQETQYF.

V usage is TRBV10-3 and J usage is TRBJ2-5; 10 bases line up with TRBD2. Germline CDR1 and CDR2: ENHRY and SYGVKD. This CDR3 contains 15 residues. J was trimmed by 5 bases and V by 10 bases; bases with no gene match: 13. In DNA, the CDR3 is TGTGCCAGCAGCCCCTCCAGGGGACTAGCGGAGACCCAGTACTTC. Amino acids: CASSPSRGLAETQYF.

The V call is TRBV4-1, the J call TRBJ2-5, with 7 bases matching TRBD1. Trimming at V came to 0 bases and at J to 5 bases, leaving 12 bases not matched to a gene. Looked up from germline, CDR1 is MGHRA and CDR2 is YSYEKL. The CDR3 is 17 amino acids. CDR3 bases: TGCGCCAGCAGCCAAGAAGGAAACTGGCGCAGGGGGGAGACCCAGTACTTC. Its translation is CASSQEGNWRRGETQYF.

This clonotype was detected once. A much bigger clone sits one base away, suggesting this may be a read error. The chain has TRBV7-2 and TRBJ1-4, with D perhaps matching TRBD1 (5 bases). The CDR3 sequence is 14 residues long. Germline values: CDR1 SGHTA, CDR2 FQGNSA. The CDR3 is CASSLDAGRENLFF. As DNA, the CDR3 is TGTGCCAGCAGCTTAGACGCAGGGAGGGAAAATCTGTTTTTT.

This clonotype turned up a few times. The CDR3 DNA reads TGCGCCAGCAGCTTCCTAACAGGAGCCACTGAAGCTTTCTTT. Protein sequence: CASSFLTGATEAFF. The V gene is TRBV5-1, the J gene TRBJ1-1, with D possibly matching TRBD1 (5 bases). V lost 2 bases and J 4 bases, leaving 12 bases between the germline ends. The CDR3 is 14 residues long. The germline gives CDR1 SGHRS, CDR2 YFSETQ.

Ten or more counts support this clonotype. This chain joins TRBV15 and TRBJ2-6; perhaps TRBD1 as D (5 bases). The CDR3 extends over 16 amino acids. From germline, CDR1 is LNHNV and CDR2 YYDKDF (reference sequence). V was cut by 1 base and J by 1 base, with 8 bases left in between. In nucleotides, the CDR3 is TGTGCCACCAGCAGAGCGGCAGGGTCTGGGGCCAACGTCCTGACTTTC. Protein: CATSRAAGSGANVLTF.

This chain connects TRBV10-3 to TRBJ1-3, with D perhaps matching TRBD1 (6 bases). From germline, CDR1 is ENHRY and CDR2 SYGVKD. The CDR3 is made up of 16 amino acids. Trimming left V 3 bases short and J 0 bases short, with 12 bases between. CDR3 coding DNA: TGTGCCATCAGTGACAGGGGAAGGACCTCTGGAAACACCATATATTTT. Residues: CAISDRGRTSGNTIYF.

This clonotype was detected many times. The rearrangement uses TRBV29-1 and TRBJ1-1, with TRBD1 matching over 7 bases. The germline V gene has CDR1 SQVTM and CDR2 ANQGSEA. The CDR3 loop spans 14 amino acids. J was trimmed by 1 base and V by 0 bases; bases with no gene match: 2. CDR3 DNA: TGCAGCGTTGAAGATGGACAGGAGAACACTGAAGCTTTCTTT. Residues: CSVEDGQENTEAFF.

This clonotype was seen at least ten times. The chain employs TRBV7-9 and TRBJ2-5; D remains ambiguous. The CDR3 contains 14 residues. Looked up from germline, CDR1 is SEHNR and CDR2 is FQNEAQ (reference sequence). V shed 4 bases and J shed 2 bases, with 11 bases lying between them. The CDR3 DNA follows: TGTGCCAGCAGCTGGGAAGGGCGACAAGAGACCCAGTACTTC. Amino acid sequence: CASSWEGRQETQYF.

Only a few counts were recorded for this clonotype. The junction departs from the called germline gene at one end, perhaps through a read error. The CDR3: CASSLDRVIGELFF. For the CDR3, the DNA is TGCGCCAGCAGCTTGGACAGGGTAATCGGGGAGCTGTTTTTT. The gene calls are TRBV7-6 and TRBJ2-2, with 8 nucleotides matching TRBD1. This CDR3 region has 14 residues. CDR1 is SGHVS and CDR2 is FNYEAQ in the germline V gene.

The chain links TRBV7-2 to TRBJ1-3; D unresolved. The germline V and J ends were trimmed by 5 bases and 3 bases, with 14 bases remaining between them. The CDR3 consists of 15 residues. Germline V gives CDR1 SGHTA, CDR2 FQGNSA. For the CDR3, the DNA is TGTGCCAGCAGCGCTGACGTGGGATATGGAAACACCATATATTTT. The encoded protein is CASSADVGYGNTIYF.